This T cell receptor (beta chain) was retrieved from a study of blood T cell repertoires in COVID-19. In the study overall: The cDNA or gDNA used as material had been derived from T cells, B-cell-depleted T cells, or PBMCs.

Symptom resolution, clearance, or two negative PCRs marked donors in Cohort 3 as recovered. Per the study methods: Nucleated cell counts were estimated from reference gene primer amplification. Measured with immunoSEQ multiplex PCR; TCRdb has only the in-frame clones, and not every one. The V and J calls and clone size are taken from that table; D and trimming were inferred from the DNA. The sample consists of 300,000 to 400,000 clones, 90% of them appearing once. V lost 0 bases and J 2 bases, leaving 14 bases between the germline ends. The V gene's germline CDR1 is SGDLS and CDR2 YYNGEE. The CDR3 sequence is 16 residues long.

The chain recombines TRBV9 with TRBJ2-5; no firm D call. Sequenced input: PBMCs or T cells enriched from blood (not recorded which). The clonotype originates from a man in his sixties who had recovered from COVID-19. CDR3 coding DNA: TGTGCCAGCAGCGTAGATGCGGAAGAACATCAAGAGACCCAGTACTTC. It specifies CASSVDAEEHQETQYF.